Given below is one TCR beta chain in context. The antigen remains undetermined. The sort gate was single viable CD3+CD4+CD8-CD45RO+ cells for memory CD4+ T cells. The data derive from a study of memory CD4+ T cells and cytomegalovirus serostatus. Study at large: Donors were healthy Belgian adults, 10 or so CMV seropositive and 20 to 30 seronegative. Overall study results and limits: Of 150 to 200 reported CMV TCRbeta sequences, about 67 were found in memory CD4+ repertoires.

V was clipped by 1 base and J by 4 bases, with 11 bases between them. CDR1 and CDR2 (germline): SGHVS, FNYEAQ. This CDR3 is 15 amino acids long. Assay: immunoSEQ multiplex PCR; the TCRdb copy retains only in-frame clones and omits some. Altogether under 85,000 clones are present, roughly 78% being singletons, with the ten largest covering about 2.5%. The receptor was derived from an adult in good health and CMV-seropositive. The chain joins TRBV7-6 to TRBJ1-5, with D tentatively TRBD1 (5 bases). Sample: memory CD4+ T cells from blood. Written as DNA, the CDR3 is TGTGCCAGCAGCTTAGAAGAGGGGATGAATCAGCCCCAGCATTTT. It yields the protein CASSLEEGMNQPQHF. Full variable domain (outside the CDR3, taken from reference TRBV7-6 and TRBJ1-5): GAGVSQSPRYKVTKRGQDVALRCDPISGHVSLYWYRQALGQGPEFLTYFNYEAQQDKSGLPNDRFSAERPEGSISTLTIQRTEQRDSAMYRCASSLEEGMNQPQHFGDGTRLSIL.